This T cell receptor beta chain came from a study of T cells in Graves' hyperthyroidism and ophthalmopathy. Researchers took RNA transcripts and amplified the TCR beta CDR3 regions from them. First-round RT-PCR of the TCR CDR3 relied on the HTBI primer set. One entry per CDR3 protein results from TCRdb running MiXCR on the multiplex PCR reads. The sample contains over 500,000 distinct CDR3 sequences, 15% to 20% of which appear only once. V lost 4 bases, J lost 4 bases, and 10 bases stayed unmatched. CDR1 SGHKS and CDR2 YYEKEE come from the germline V gene (reference sequence). The length of the CDR3 is 15 residues.

The sequence was obtained from a woman aged 18-29 years with Graves' ophthalmopathy. What was sequenced was blood. The genes are TRBV5-5 and TRBJ2-7; the match to TRBD2 covers 8 bases. The CDR3 nucleotides read TGTGCCAGCAGCGCCGGGACTAGGGCGACTTACGAGCAGTACTTC. Translated: CASSAGTRATYEQYF.